Detailed here is one T cell receptor (beta chain). The clone's antigen remains unknown. No clone much larger than this one lies a single base away; base qualities are absent. The entry originates in a study of naive and memory T cell subsets (dated by TCRdb to the late 2010s). In the study overall: The figure summarizing these samples reported approximately 10 blood donors, 7 tuberculin skin test biopsies and 3 saline control biopsies. Usually PCR2 was run as a SYBR Green qPCR and stopped at a set threshold, although low-input samples could use end-point PCR (around 6 cycles) instead. Study-wide conclusions, independent of this receptor: The RNA-based method was acknowledged to be potentially sensitive to changes in TCR transcripts with T cell activation and differentiation.

Library prep was done by 5' RACE. The ligated cDNA was amplified in four rounds of PCR with nested alpha and beta constant region primers together with the SP2 primer. For the blood and skin samples, TCR RNA was reverse transcribed with SuperScript IV using primers for the alpha and beta constant regions. An oligonucleotide carrying the Illumina SP2 primer and a UMI was ligated to the 3' end of the cDNA by means of T4 RNA ligase 1. The 12-nucleotide UMI was composed of two random hexamers separated by an eight-base spacer, which was included to prevent hairpin formation. From the second PCR onward, TCR alpha and beta chain libraries were processed separately and dual indexed for multiplexing. After pooling, the indexed libraries were analyzed by capillary electrophoresis and sequenced on either an Illumina MiSeq or NextSeq. To boost base diversity and improve cluster recognition, PhiX DNA at roughly 4.5-7% was spiked into the libraries. The published analysis was carried out like this. Demultiplexor extracted UMIs from read 2, combined them with read 1 TCR sequence, and split reads by sample indices. V and J genes and V-J junctions were identified by Decombinator, which gave every TCR a five-part identifier that included V and J deletions. UMIs were used by Collapsinator to correct sequencing errors and PCR amplification heterogeneity, so that a UMI-based abundance was obtained for each TCR. CDR3Translator turned identifiers into nucleotide sequence, translated the nucleotide sequence into amino acids, and pulled out CDR3 regions based on terminal motifs. After normalization to the amount of input RNA, error-corrected alpha and beta TCR counts from blood and skin were compared. TCRdb applied fastp at Q25 and MiXCR to the public reads, then kept only in-frame beta chains. Rows with one shared CDR3 protein collapse into an entry with the most common genes and DNA. The V and J calls were not made by the authors but by TCRdb's processing. Recorded for this sample are about 57,000 distinct CDR3 sequences; more than 7.5% of them occurred a single time. 9.8% of the sample goes to the ten largest clones.

A robust, sensitive protocol for the amplification, sequencing and analysis of TCRs was described in the study, in which 3' ligation of a UMI-containing oligonucleotide to TCR cDNA was used. Whole blood analysis involved drawing more than 2 ml of peripheral blood from adult healthy volunteers into Tempus tubes and then extracting RNA following the manufacturer's instructions. Total RNA, without cell sorting, was DNase treated with RQ1 DNase before reverse transcription, targeting roughly 1 to 1000 ng input. Libraries were prepared from skin biopsies and whole blood so that pipeline robustness could be tested in samples in which T cells form a minority population. This TCR derives from a female donor in good health.

The CDR3 amino acid sequence is: CASSSRQGNGEAFF. The DNA sequence reads TGTGCCAGCAGCTCCCGACAGGGGAATGGTGAAGCTTTCTTT. The chain is made from TRBV11-3 and TRBJ1-1, and 8 bases in between align with TRBD1. After removal of 4 bases from V and 7 bases from J, the junction retains 8 bases not matched to a gene. The CDR3 measures 14 amino acids from cysteine to phenylalanine. Solely the CDR3 DNA is kept, with 42 bases framed from the first base. Reading the germline V gene gives CDR1 SGHNT and CDR2 YENEEA.